Shown below are 5 T cell receptor beta chains from a single sample sequenced in a study of blood T cells in healthy people across ages. The authors ran a second PCR of roughly 7 to 11 cycles using a sample-barcoded 5' primer and a J-beta primer mix. TCRdb reanalysed the 5' RACE reads using MiXCR and keeps one entry per CDR3 protein. This sample has about 640,000 distinct CDR3 sequences; about 54% occur once, and the top ten carry about two fifths. Input material: blood. The receptors come from a man aged 60 to 69 in good health.

The V gene is TRBV27, the J gene TRBJ2-4; D unclear. The J call may be faulty, since TRBJ2-7 better matches the DNA end. The CDR3 has 14 amino acids. Germline CDR1 and CDR2: MNHEY and SMNVEV (reference sequence). The CDR3 spells CASSVRQAPYEQYF. The CDR3 bases are TGTGCCAGCAGTGTACGGCAGGCCCCCTACGAGCAGTACTTC.

This rearrangement joins TRBV12-3 or TRBV12-4 to TRBJ2-5; perhaps D is TRBD1 or TRBD2 (5 bases each). Trimming removed 6 bases from V and 5 bases from J, with 13 bases in between. This CDR3 region has 13 residues. CDR3 in amino acids: CASSRDLTETQYF. DNA for the CDR3: TGTGCCAGCAGCCGGGACCTAACGGAGACCCAGTACTTC.

The rearrangement joins TRBV4-1 to TRBJ2-2; either TRBD1 or TRBD2 may supply D (5 bases each). CDR1 and CDR2 from the germline V gene are MGHRA and YSYEKL. The length of the CDR3 is 16 residues. The germline V and J ends were trimmed by 4 bases and 5 bases, with 17 bases remaining between them. The CDR3 spells CASSRTPGPPTGELFF. Here the CDR3 DNA reads TGCGCCAGCAGCCGAACTCCGGGACCCCCAACCGGGGAGCTGTTTTTT.

This chain uses TRBV2 with TRBJ2-5, with D tentatively TRBD2 (6 bases). CDR1 and CDR2 from the germline V gene are SNHLY and FYNNEI. The CDR3 is 15 amino acids. V was cut by 2 bases and J by 11 bases, with 21 bases left in between. The CDR3 nucleotides read TGTGCCAGCAGTGAAATGGGGGACTGGGGGAATGAGCAGTACTTC. Amino acids: CASSEMGDWGNEQYF.

A single count supports this clonotype. The chain carries TRBV12-3 or TRBV12-4 and TRBJ1-1; 11 bases line up with TRBD1. The V gene end was trimmed by 4 bases and the J gene end by 6 bases; junction bases not matched to a gene: 10. The CDR3 sequence is 16 residues long. For the CDR3, the DNA is TGTGCCAGCAGTTCTTGGACAGGGGGCGACCCAGCTGAAGCTTTCTTT. The encoded protein is CASSSWTGGDPAEAFF.